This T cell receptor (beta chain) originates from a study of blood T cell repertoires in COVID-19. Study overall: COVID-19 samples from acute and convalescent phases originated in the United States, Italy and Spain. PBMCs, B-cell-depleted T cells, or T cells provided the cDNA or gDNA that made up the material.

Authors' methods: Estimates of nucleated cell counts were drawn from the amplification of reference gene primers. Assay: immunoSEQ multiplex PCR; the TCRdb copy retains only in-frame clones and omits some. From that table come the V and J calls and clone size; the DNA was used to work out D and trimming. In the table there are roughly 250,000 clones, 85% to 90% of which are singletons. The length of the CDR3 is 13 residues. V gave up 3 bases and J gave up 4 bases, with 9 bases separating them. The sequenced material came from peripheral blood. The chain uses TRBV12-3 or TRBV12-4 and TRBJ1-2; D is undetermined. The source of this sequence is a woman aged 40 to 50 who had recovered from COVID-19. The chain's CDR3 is CASSFLAPYGYTF. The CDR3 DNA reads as TGTGCCAGCAGTTTTTTGGCACCCTATGGCTACACCTTC.